This T cell receptor beta chain is from a study of blood T cell repertoires in COVID-19. Study details: From the United States, Italy and Spain came samples of acute and convalescent COVID-19. From T cells, B-cell-depleted T cells, or PBMCs came the material, which was cDNA or gDNA.

Method: immunoSEQ multiplex PCR; TCRdb's copy keeps in-frame clones and lacks some. This sample has over 150,000 clones, with roughly 83% found just once. The CDR3 sequence is 15 residues long. CDR1 MNHEY and CDR2 SMNVEV come from the germline V gene (reference sequence). V dropped 4 bases and J dropped 10 bases, with 20 bases sitting between them. The chain is built from TRBV27 and TRBJ1-5; D is possibly TRBD1 (6 bases). This TCR derives from a woman aged 35 to 49 with COVID-19, enrolled during active disease. The sequenced material came from peripheral blood. CDR3 region: CASSSLDRSNRPQHF. In DNA form, the CDR3 reads TGTGCCAGCAGTTCCCTCGACAGGTCTAACAGACCCCAGCATTTT.